This entry is about one T cell receptor beta chain. Its antigen remains unknown. TCRdb reprocessed the 5' RACE reads; each CDR3 protein has one entry and no DNA is given. The table lists hundreds of thousands of distinct CDR3 sequences, with 2% to 2.5% in the top ten. The total RNA came straight from whole blood, and T cells were not sorted beforehand. Per germline, CDR1 MDHEN and CDR2 SYDVKM. The CDR3 is 14 residues long. This sample is drawn from a study of monozygotic twins with inflammatory bowel disease. Study results and limitations: IBD patients had lower TCRbeta diversity (inverse Simpson) than healthy co-twins. Among patients, repertoires may have gained variability from differing immunosuppressive treatments.

The clonotype was recovered from a human donor with ulcerative colitis or Crohn's disease, or a healthy co-twin of an affected twin (not recorded which). The chain uses TRBV28 and TRBJ2-1; the D gene TCRdb calls, TRBD2, cannot be checked with no DNA. Material: blood. The CDR3 region is CASRDSSSYNEQFF. Filled out from reference TRBV28 and TRBJ2-1, the complete variable domain reads DVKVTQSSRYLVKRTGEKVFLECVQDMDHENMFWYRQDPGLGLRLIYFSYDVKMKEKGDIPEGYSVSREKKERFSLILESASTNQTSMYLCASRDSSSYNEQFFGPGTRLTVL.